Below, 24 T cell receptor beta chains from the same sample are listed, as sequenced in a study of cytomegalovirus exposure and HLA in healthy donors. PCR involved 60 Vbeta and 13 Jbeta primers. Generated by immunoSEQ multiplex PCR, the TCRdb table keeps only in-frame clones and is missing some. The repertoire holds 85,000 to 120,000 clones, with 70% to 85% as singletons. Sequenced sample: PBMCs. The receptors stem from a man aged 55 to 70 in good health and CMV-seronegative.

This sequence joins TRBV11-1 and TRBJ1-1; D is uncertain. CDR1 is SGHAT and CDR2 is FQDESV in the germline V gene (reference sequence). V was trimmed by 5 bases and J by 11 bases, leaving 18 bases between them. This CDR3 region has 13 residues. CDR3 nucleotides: TGTGCCAGCAGCCTGGGTCGGTATTTGGAGGCTTTCTTT. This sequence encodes CASSLGRYLEAFF.

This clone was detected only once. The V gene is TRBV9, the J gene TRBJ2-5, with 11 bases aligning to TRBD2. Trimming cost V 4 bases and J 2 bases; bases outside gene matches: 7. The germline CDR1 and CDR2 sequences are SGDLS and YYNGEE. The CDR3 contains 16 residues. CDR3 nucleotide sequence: TGTGCCAGCAGCCCCCGGGTAGCGGGGGGGCAAGAGACCCAGTACTTC. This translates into CASSPRVAGGQETQYF.

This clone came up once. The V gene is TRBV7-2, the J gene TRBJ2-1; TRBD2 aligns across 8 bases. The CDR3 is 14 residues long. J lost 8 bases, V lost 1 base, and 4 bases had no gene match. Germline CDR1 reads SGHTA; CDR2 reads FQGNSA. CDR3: CASSLGTSIDEQFF. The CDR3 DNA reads TGTGCCAGCAGCTTAGGGACTAGCATCGATGAGCAGTTCTTC.

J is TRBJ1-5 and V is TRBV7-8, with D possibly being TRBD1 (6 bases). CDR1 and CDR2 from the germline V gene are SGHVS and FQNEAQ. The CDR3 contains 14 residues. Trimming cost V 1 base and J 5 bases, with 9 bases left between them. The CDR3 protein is CASSLGRGDQPQHF. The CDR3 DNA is TGTGCCAGCAGCTTAGGCAGGGGAGATCAGCCCCAGCATTTT.

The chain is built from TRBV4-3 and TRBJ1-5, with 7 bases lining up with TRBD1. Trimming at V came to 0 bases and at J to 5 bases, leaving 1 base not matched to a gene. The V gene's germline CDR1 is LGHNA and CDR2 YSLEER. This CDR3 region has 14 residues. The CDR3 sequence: CASSQETGYQPQHF. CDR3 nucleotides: TGCGCCAGCAGCCAAGAGACAGGGTATCAGCCCCAGCATTTT.

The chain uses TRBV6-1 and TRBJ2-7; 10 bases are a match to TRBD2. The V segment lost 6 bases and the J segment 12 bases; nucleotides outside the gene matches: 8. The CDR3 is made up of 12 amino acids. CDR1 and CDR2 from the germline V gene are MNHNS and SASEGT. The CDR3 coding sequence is TGTGCCAGCAGAGGTACTAGCGGGGAGGTGTACGTC. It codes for CASRGTSGEVYV.

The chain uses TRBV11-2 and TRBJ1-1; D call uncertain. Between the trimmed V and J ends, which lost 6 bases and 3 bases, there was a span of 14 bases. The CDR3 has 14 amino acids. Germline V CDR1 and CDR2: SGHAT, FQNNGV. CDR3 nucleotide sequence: TGTGCCAGCAGATCCTACAGCGGATACACTGAAGCTTTCTTT. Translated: CASRSYSGYTEAFF.

The DNA for the CDR3 is TGTGCCAGCAGTGAAGGCTACAGGGGGGAGACCCAGTACTTC. This sequence encodes CASSEGYRGETQYF. J is TRBJ2-5 and V is TRBV2; 8 nucleotides align to TRBD1. The CDR3 spans 14 residues. Germline V gene sequence: CDR1 SNHLY, CDR2 FYNNEI. V was pared by 1 base and J by 5 bases, with 3 bases of the junction left unmatched.

The CDR3 DNA is TGTGCCAGCAGCCAAGACCCTAGTAGGTGGAACAATGAGCAGTTCTTC. It encodes CASSQDPSRWNNEQFF. The gene calls are TRBV14 and TRBJ2-1; D call uncertain. With 0 bases removed from V and 5 bases from J, the gap between germline ends came to 14 bases. This CDR3 has 16 residues. Looked up from germline, CDR1 is SGHDN and CDR2 is FVKESK. The whole variable domain, filled in from reference TRBV14 and TRBJ2-1, reads EAGVTQFPSHSVIEKGQTVTLRCDPISGHDNLYWYRRVMGKEIKFLLHFVKESKQDESGMPNNRFLAERTGGTYSTLKVQPAELEDSGVYFCASSQDPSRWNNEQFFGPGTRLTVL.

This chain's CDR3 is CASNVRGNSYEQYF. In nucleotides, the CDR3 is TGTGCCAGCAACGTCAGGGGGAACTCCTACGAGCAGTACTTC. V usage is TRBV2 and J usage is TRBJ2-7; TRBD1 matches at 7 bases. Trimming at V came to 7 bases and at J to 0 bases, leaving 6 bases not matched to a gene. Looked up from germline, CDR1 is SNHLY and CDR2 is FYNNEI. The CDR3 contains 14 residues.

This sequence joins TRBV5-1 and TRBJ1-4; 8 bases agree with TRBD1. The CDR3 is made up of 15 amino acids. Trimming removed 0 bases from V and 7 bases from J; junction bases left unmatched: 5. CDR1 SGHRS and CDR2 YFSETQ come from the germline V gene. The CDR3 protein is CASSLVGTGSEKLFF. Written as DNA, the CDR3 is TGCGCCAGCAGCTTGGTGGGGACAGGCTCTGAAAAACTGTTTTTT.

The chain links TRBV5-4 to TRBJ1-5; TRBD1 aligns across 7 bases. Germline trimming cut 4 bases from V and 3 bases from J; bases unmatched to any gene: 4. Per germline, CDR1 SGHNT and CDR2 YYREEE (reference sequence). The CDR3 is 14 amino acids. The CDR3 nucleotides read TGTGCCAGCAGCCGCAGGGGGGACAATCAGCCCCAGCATTTT. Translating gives CASSRRGDNQPQHF.

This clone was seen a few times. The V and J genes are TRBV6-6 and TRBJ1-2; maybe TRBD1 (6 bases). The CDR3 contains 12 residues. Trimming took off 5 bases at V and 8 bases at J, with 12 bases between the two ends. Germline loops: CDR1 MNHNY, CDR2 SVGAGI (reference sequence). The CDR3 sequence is CASSALQGGYTF. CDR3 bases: TGTGCCAGCAGTGCCCTACAGGGCGGCTACACCTTC.

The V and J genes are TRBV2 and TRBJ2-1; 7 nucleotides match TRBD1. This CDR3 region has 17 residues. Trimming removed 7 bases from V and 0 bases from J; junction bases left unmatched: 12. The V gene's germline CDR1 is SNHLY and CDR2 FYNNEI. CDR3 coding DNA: TGTGCCAGCAATACGGCTGGGACAGCAAACTCCTACAATGAGCAGTTCTTC. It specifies CASNTAGTANSYNEQFF.

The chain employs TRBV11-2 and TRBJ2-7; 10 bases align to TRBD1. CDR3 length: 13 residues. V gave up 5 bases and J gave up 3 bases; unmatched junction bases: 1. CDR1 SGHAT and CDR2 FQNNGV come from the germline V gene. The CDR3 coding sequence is TGTGCCAGCAGCCGGGACAGGGGCTACGAGCAGTACTTC. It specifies CASSRDRGYEQYF.

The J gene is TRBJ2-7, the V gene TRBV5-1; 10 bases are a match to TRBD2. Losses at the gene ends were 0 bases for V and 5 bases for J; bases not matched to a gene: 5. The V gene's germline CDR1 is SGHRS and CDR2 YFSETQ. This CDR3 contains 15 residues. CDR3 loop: CASSLVGLASDEQYF. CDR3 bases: TGCGCCAGCAGCTTGGTGGGACTAGCGAGCGACGAGCAGTACTTC.

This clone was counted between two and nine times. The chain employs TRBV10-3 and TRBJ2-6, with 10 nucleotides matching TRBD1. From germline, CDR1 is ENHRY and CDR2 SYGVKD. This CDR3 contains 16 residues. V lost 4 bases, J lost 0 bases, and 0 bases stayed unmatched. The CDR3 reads CAISGTGGSGANVLTF. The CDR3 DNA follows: TGTGCCATCAGTGGGACAGGGGGCTCTGGGGCCAACGTCCTGACTTTC.

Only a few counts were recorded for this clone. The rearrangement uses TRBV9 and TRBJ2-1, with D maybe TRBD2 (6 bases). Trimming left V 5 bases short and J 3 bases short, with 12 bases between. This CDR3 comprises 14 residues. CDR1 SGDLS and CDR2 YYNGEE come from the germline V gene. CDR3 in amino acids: CASSRDSIYNEQFF. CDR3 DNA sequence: TGTGCCAGCAGTCGGGACTCAATCTACAATGAGCAGTTCTTC.

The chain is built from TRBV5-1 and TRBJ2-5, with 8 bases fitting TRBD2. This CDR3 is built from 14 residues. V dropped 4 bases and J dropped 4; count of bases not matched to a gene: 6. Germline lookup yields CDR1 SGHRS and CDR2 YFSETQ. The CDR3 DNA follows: TGCGCCAGCAGCCGGGGGGGCCTGGGAGAGACCCAGTACTTC. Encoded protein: CASSRGGLGETQYF.

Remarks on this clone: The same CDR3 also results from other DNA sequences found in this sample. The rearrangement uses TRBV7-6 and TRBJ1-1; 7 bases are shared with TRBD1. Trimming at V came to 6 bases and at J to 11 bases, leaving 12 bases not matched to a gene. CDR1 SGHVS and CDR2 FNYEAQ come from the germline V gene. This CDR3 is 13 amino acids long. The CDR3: CASSSSNRGQAFF. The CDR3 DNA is TGTGCCAGCAGTTCATCCAACAGGGGTCAGGCTTTCTTT.

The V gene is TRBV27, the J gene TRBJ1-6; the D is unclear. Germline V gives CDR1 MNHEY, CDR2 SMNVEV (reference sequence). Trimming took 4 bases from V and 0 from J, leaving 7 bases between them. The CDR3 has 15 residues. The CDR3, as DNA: TGTGCCAGCAGTTCCCTAAGCTCCTATAATTCACCCCTCCACTTT. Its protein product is CASSSLSSYNSPLHF.

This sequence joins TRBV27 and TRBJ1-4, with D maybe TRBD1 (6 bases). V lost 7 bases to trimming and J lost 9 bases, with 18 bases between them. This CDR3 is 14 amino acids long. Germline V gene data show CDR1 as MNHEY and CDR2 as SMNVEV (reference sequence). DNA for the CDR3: TGTGCCAGCACGGAGCGAGGGGGAGAACAAAAACTGTTTTTT. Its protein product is CASTERGGEQKLFF. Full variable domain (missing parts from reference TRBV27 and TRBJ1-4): EAQVTQNPRYLITVTGKKLTVTCSQNMNHEYMSWYRQDPGLGLRQIYYSMNVEVTDKGDVPEGYKVSRKEKRNFPLILESPSPNQTSLYFCASTERGGEQKLFFGSGTQLSVL.

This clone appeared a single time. CDR3 residues: CASSGTSETGELFF. The CDR3 bases are TGCGCCAGCAGCGGGACTAGCGAAACCGGGGAGCTGTTTTTT. The rearrangement links TRBV5-1 to TRBJ2-2; 10 bases map to TRBD2. The V gene end was trimmed by 4 bases and the J gene end by 5 bases; junction bases not matched to a gene: 2. The CDR3 length is 14 residues. CDR1 and CDR2 from the germline V gene are SGHRS and YFSETQ.

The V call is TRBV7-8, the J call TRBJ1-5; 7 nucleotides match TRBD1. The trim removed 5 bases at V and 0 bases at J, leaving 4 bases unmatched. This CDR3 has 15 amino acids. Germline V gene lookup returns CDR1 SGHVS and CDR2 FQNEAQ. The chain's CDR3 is CASSRQGHSNQPQHF. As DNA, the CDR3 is TGTGCCAGCAGCCGACAGGGTCATAGCAATCAGCCCCAGCATTTT.